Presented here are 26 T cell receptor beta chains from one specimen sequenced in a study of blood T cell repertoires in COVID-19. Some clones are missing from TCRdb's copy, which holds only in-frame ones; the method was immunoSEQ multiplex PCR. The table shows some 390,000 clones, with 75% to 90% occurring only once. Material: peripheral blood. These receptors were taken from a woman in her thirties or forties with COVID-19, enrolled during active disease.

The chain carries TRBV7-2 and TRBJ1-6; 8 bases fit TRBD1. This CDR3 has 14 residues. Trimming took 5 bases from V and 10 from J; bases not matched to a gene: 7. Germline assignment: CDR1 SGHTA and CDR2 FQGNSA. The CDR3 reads CASSLDRGRSPLHF. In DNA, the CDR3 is TGTGCCAGCAGCCTAGACAGGGGTCGATCACCCCTCCACTTT. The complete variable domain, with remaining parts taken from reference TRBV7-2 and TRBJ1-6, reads GAGVSQSPSNKVTEKGKDVELRCDPISGHTALYWYRQSLGQGLEFLIYFQGNSAPDKSGLPSDRFSAERTGGSVSTLTIQRTQQEDSAVYLCASSLDRGRSPLHFGNGTRLTVT.

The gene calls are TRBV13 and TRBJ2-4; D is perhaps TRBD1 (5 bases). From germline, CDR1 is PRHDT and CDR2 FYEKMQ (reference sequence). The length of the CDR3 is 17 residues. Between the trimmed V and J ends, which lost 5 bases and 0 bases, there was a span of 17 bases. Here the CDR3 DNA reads TGTGCCAGCAGCCCCCGACAGCCATTTCTAGCCAAAAACATTCAGTACTTC. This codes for CASSPRQPFLAKNIQYF.

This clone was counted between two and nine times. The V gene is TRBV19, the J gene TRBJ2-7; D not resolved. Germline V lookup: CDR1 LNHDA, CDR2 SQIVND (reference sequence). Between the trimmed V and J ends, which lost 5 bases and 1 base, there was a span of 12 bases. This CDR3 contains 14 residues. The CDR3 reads CASSGYSLSYEQYF. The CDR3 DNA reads TGTGCCAGTAGTGGGTACAGTCTTTCCTACGAGCAGTACTTC. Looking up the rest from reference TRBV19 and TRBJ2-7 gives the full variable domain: DGGITQSPKYLFRKEGQNVTLSCEQNLNHDAMYWYRQDPGQGLRLIYYSQIVNDFQKGDIAEGYSVSREKKESFPLTVTSAQKNPTAFYLCASSGYSLSYEQYFGPGTRLTVT.

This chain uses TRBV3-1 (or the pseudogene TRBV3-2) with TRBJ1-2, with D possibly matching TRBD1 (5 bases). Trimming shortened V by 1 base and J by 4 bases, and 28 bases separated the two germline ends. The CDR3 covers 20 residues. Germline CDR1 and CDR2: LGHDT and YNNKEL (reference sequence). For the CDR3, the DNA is TGTGCCAGCAGCCAAGGGCGGGTCGGGAGTTCAGGGCGCTCCTCCTATGGCTACACCTTC. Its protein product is CASSQGRVGSSGRSSYGYTF.

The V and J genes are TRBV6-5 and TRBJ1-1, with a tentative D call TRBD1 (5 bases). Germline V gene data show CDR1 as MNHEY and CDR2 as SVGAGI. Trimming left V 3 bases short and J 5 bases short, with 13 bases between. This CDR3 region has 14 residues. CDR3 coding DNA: TGTGCCAGCAGTTATAGGGGCGCCGAAACTGAAGCTTTCTTT. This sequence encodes CASSYRGAETEAFF.

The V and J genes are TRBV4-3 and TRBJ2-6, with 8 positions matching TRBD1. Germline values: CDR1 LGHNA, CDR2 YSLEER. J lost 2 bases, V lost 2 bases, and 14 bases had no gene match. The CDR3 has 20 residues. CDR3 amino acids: CASSQSLTGGGHTGANVLTF. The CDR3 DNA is TGCGCCAGCAGCCAAAGCTTAACAGGGGGTGGTCATACTGGGGCCAACGTCCTGACTTTC.

CDR3 sequence reads: CASSAGGEKQYF. DNA for the CDR3: TGTGCCAGCAGTGCCGGGGGAGAGAAGCAGTACTTC. The chain uses TRBV2 and TRBJ2-7; maybe TRBD2 (6 bases). The V gene lost 4 bases and the J gene lost 8 bases, with 12 bases spanning the gap. This CDR3 has 12 residues. Germline CDR1 is SNHLY and CDR2 is FYNNEI.

DNA of the CDR3: TGTGCCAGCAGCCGAGCAGGTACGAGGACTGAAGCTTTCTTT. Protein sequence: CASSRAGTRTEAFF. V gene TRBV7-8 combines with J gene TRBJ1-1; D is unclear. This CDR3 contains 14 residues. Germline CDR1 SGHVS, CDR2 FQNEAQ. V shed 5 bases and J shed 5 bases, with 15 bases lying between them. Combining the CDR3 with reference TRBV7-8 and TRBJ1-1 gives the whole variable domain GAGVSQSPRYKVAKRGQDVALRCDPISGHVSLFWYQQALGQGPEFLTYFQNEAQLDKSGLPSDRFFAERPEGSVSTLKIQRTQQEDSAVYLCASSRAGTRTEAFFGQGTRLTVV.

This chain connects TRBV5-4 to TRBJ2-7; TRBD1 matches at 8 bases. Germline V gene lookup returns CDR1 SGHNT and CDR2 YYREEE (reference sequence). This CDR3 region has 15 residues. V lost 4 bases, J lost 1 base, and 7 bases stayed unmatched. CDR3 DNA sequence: TGTGCCAGCAGCCTCACTTACAGGGGGTCCTACGAGCAGTACTTC. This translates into CASSLTYRGSYEQYF.

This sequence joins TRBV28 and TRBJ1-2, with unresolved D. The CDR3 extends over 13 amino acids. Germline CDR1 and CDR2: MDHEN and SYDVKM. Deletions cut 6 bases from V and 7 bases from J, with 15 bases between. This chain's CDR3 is CASRAGQPGGYTF. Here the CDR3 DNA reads TGTGCCAGCAGGGCAGGCCAGCCCGGTGGCTACACCTTC.

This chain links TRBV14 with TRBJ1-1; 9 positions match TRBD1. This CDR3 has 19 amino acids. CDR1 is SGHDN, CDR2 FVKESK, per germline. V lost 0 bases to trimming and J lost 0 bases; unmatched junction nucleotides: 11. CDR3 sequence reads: CASSQERPGQGLMNTEAFF. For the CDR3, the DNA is TGTGCCAGCAGCCAAGAACGCCCGGGACAGGGCCTAATGAACACTGAAGCTTTCTTT.

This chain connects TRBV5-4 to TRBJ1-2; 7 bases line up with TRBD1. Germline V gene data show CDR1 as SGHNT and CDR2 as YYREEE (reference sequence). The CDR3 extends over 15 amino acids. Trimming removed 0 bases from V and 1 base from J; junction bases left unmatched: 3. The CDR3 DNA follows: TGTGCCAGCAGCTTGGGGGACAGTGTTAACTATGGCTACACCTTC. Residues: CASSLGDSVNYGYTF.

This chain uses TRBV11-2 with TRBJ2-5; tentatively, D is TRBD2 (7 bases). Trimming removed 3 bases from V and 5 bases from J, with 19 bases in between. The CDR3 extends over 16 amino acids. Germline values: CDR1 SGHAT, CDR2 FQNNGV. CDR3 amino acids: CASSLQGGGPGETQYF. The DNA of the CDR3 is TGTGCCAGCAGCTTGCAGGGAGGGGGGCCCGGGGAGACCCAGTACTTC.

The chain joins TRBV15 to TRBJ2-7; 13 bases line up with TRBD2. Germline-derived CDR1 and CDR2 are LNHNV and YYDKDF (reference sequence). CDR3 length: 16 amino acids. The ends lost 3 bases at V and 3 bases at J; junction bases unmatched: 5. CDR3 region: CATSRGLAGSYYEQYF. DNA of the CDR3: TGTGCCACCAGCAGGGGACTAGCGGGATCTTACTACGAGCAGTACTTC.

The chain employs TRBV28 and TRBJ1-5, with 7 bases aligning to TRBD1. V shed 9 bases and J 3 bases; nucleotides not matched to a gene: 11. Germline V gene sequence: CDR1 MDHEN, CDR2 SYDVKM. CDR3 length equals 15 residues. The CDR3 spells CASSSQDRANQPQHF. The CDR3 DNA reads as TGTGCCAGTAGCTCCCAAGACAGGGCCAATCAGCCCCAGCATTTT.

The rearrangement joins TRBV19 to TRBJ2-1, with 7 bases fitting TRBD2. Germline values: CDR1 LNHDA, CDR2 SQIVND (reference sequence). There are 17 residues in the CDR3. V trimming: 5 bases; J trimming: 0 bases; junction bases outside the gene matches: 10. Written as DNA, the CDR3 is TGTGCCAGTAGTCCCCGGGTAGCGGGTGTCTCCTACAATGAGCAGTTCTTC. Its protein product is CASSPRVAGVSYNEQFF. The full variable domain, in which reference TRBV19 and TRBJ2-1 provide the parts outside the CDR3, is DGGITQSPKYLFRKEGQNVTLSCEQNLNHDAMYWYRQDPGQGLRLIYYSQIVNDFQKGDIAEGYSVSREKKESFPLTVTSAQKNPTAFYLCASSPRVAGVSYNEQFFGPGTRLTVL.

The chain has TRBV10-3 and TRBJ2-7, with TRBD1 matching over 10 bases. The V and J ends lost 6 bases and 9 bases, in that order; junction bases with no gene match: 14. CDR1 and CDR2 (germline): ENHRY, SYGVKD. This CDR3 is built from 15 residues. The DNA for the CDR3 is TGTGCCATCAGGATGGACAGGGGGGAGCGAAATGGGCAGTACTTC. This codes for CAIRMDRGERNGQYF.

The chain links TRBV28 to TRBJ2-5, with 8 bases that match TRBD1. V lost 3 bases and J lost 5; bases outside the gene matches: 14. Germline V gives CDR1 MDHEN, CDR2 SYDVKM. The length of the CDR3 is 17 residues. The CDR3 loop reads CASSFLEHDRGWETQYF. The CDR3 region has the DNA TGTGCCAGCAGTTTTCTCGAGCATGACAGGGGCTGGGAGACCCAGTACTTC.

CDR3: CASSLDARLAKNIQYF. As DNA, the CDR3 is TGCGCCAGCAGCTTGGACGCTCGACTAGCCAAAAACATTCAGTACTTC. This chain joins TRBV5-1 and TRBJ2-4; D is unclear. CDR3 length: 16 residues. Trimming took 0 bases from V and 0 from J, leaving 10 bases between them. Germline lookup yields CDR1 SGHRS and CDR2 YFSETQ.

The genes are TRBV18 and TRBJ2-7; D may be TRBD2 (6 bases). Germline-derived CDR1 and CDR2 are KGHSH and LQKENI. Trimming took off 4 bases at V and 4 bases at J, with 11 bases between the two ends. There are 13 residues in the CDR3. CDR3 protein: CASSRASDYEQYF. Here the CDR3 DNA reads TGTGCCAGCTCACGGGCTAGCGATTACGAGCAGTACTTC.

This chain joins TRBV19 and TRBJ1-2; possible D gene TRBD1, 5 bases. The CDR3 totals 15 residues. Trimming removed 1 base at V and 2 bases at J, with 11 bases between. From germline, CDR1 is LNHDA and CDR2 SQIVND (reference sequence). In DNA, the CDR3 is TGTGCCAGTAGTATAGTCGGACACTCAAACTATGGCTACACCTTC. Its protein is CASSIVGHSNYGYTF.

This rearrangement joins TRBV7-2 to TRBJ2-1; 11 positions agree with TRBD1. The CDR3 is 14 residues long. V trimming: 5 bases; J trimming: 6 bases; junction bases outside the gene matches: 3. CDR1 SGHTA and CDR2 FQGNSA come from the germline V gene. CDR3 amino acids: CASSPDRGRNEQFF. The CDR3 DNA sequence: TGTGCCAGCAGCCCGGACAGGGGGCGCAATGAGCAGTTCTTC.

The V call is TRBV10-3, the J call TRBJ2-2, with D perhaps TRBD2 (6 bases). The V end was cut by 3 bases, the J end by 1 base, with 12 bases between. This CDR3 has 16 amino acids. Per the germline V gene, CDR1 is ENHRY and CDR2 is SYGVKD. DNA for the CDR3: TGTGCCATCAGTGACGCCCGGAGGGGGAACACCGGGGAGCTGTTTTTT. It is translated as CAISDARRGNTGELFF.

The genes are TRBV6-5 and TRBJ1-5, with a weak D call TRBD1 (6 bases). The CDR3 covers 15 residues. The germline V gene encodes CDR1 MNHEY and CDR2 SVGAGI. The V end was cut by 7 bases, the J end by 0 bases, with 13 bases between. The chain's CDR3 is CASKHRVYSNQPQHF. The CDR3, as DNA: TGTGCCAGCAAACACAGGGTTTATAGCAATCAGCCCCAGCATTTT.

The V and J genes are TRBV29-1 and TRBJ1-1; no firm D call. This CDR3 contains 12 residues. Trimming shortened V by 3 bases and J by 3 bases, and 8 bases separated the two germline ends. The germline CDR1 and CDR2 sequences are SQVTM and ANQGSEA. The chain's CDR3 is CSVDSAHTEAFF. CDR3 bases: TGCAGCGTTGACAGCGCCCACACTGAAGCTTTCTTT.

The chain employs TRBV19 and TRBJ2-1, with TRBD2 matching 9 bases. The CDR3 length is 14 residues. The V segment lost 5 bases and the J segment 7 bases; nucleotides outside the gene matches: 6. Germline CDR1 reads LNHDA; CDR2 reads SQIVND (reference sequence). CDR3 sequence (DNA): TGTGCCAGTAGTCCTAGCGGGATACTAAATGAGCAGTTCTTC. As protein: CASSPSGILNEQFF.